A selection of T cell receptor beta chains follows, all from one sample in a study of OX40 agonist ivuxolimab in advanced cancers. Here immunoSEQ multiplex PCR was the method, and the copy in TCRdb shows in-frame clones only, minus some. Seen here are fewer than 80,000 clones, about 85% observed once, and the top ten hold approximately 6.1%. Here the sequenced sample was CD4+ or CD8+ T cells sorted from blood, taken in a trial of the OX40 agonist ivuxolimab. Receptors originate from an adult with an advanced solid tumor such as melanoma, head and neck, liver or kidney cancer. The CDR3 runs from the conserved cysteine through the conserved F or W.

>TRBV11-3
CASRNRETDTQYF
>TRBV5-5
CASSPRGSTEAFF
>TRBV4-3
CASSQGQGRTGELFF
>TRBV11-3
CASSFRVSYEQYF
>TRBV7-3
CASGPGGRNTEAFF
>TRBV19
CASSISRTVPSYEQYF
>TRBV4-1
CASSQDKALRYTF
>TRBV27
CASSFGQGVTDTQYF
>TRBV4-2
CASSLAEGTYEQYF
>TRBV19
CASSIGGRDEAFF
>TRBV4-3
CASSQDIVRRATDTQYF
>TRBV30
CAWRGTLNYGYTF
>TRBV5-1
CASSLETGSSYEQYF
>TRBV5-1
CASSPAQIGQGLYEQYF
>TRBV5-8
CASSLVDRANEQFF
>TRBV7-7
CASSIAQCRKTYGYTF
>TRBV7-8
CASSLKQGLMAFF
>TRBV19
CASSETTRETQYF
>TRBV5-8
CASSLALLGQNIQYF
>TRBV7-7
CASSSGQGADTQYF
>TRBV28
CASTPGYNSPLHF
>TRBV18
CASSPRYNYEQYF
>TRBV20-1
CSAGLAGLGVF
>TRBV19
CASSIDEGSGFNEQFF
>TRBV7-9
CASSLERTTQYF
>TRBV7-2
CASSPQWQDYGYTF
>TRBV18
CASSPGSGYTF
>TRBV5-1
CASSLGGNSGNTIYF
>TRBV15
CATSRDRGRTDTQYF
>TRBV7-9
CATVRLAGVDEQFF
>TRBV30
CAWSAGVSPLHF
>TRBV4-1
CASSRLPGRNTGELFF
>TRBV6-5
CASSEGTVSYEQYF
>TRBV4-2
CASSRTGTSGGNEQFF
>TRBV6-6
CASSQLAGLPSEQYF
>TRBV6-1
CASSVTGTGAIYEQYF
>TRBV6-6
CASSSSGAYNEQFF
>TRBV6-5
CASSYSARNIQYF
>TRBV11-2
CASSLRGLVTEAFF
>TRBV19
CASSITTSTEAFF
>TRBV2
CASSDQGGPYNEQFF
>TRBV5-1
CASSPGGHRLNTEAFF
>TRBV7-9
CASSSQGNTEAFF
>TRBV7-2
CASSLPLAGASYEQYF
>TRBV5-6
CASSLEGGSPLHF
>TRBV27
CASREGDRSSNQPQHF
>TRBV5-1
CASSPTGSSYEQYF
>TRBV7-9
CASSWSGIRHEQYF
>TRBV4-1
CASSQELAGGRSYEQYF
>TRBV9
CASLGWRSDEQYF
>TRBV6-5
CASSLGFDYGYTF
>TRBV6-5
CASSYSPGRQPQHF
>TRBV7-3
CASSSTGAHPTGELFF
>TRBV28
CASSFLESSYNEQFF
>TRBV7-9
CASSLGSYEQYF
>TRBV18
CASSPEGWSKNIQYF
>TRBV7-3
CASSLSSGGGELFF
>TRBV6-1
CASSEEGPTYEQYF
>TRBV2
CASSEYSEQFF
>TRBV9
CASSAGTLQETQYF